This T cell receptor beta chain was retrieved from a study of post-analysis software for immune sequencing data. Turning to the study itself: Disease courses included relapsing-remitting, secondary progressive and progressive-relapsing multiple sclerosis. Findings and limits, study-wide: Versus controls, multiple sclerosis patients showed significantly lower diversity (normalized Chao1). Comparison of patients with controls showed five TRBV segments more frequent in patients, TRBV5-6, TRBV5-1 and TRBV20-1 among them.

CDR3 size: 13 residues. The germline V gene encodes CDR1 DFQATT and CDR2 SNEGSKA (reference sequence). TCR beta cDNA libraries included unique molecular identifiers. cDNA molecules numbering about 490,000 came from around 1 to 10 million T cells. MiXCR, run by TCRdb on the PCR reads, gives a single entry per CDR3 protein. The sample lists about 770,000 distinct CDR3 sequences; more than 45% were seen once. As concerns this clonotype: Its antigen is unidentified.

The sequence came from a girl aged 10-17 years with multiple sclerosis. The chain joins TRBV20-1 to TRBJ2-5; D is possibly TRBD2 (5 bases). The end of the DNA is better explained by TRBJ2-7, so the J call may be wrong. Sequencing used blood. The CDR3 region has the DNA TGCAGTGCCCCCCCCGGGGTTGGGTACGAGCAGTACTTC. It specifies CSAPPGVGYEQYF.